The 9 T cell receptor beta chains below come from one sample, sequenced in a study of cytomegalovirus exposure and HLA in healthy donors. Vbeta (60) and Jbeta (13) primers were used in the PCR. Profiled with immunoSEQ multiplex PCR; TCRdb holds only in-frame clones, not every one. Found here are approximately 100,000 clones, 75% to 85% of them singletons; the top ten hold roughly 3.7%. The sample was PBMCs. These receptors were obtained from a female donor in good health and CMV-seropositive.

This clone was observed a handful of times. The V and J genes are TRBV7-8 and TRBJ2-1; 14 nucleotides line up with TRBD2. The trim removed 4 bases at V and 6 bases at J, leaving 5 bases unmatched. CDR1 is SGHVS, CDR2 FQNEAQ, per germline. CDR3 length: 16 residues. CDR3 loop: CASSSGLAGGVNEQFF. CDR3 coding DNA: TGTGCCAGCAGCTCAGGACTAGCGGGGGGTGTCAATGAGCAGTTCTTC.

A few counts support this clone. CDR3 amino acids: CASSPGGQARAYEQYF. CDR3 nucleotide sequence: TGTGCCAGTAGTCCCGGAGGACAGGCCCGAGCCTACGAGCAGTACTTC. The chain uses TRBV19 and TRBJ2-7, with 7 bases lining up with TRBD1. The CDR3 sequence is 16 residues long. The germline gives CDR1 LNHDA, CDR2 SQIVND (reference sequence). V was clipped by 5 bases and J by 2 bases; unmatched bases: 12.

The chain joins TRBV4-1 to TRBJ2-1; TRBD2 aligns across 8 bases. This CDR3 has 15 amino acids. Trimming at V came to 0 bases and at J to 3 bases, leaving 1 base not matched to a gene. Germline-derived CDR1 and CDR2 are MGHRA and YSYEKL. In DNA form, the CDR3 reads TGCGCCAGCAGCCAAGAAGGGACTAGCTACAATGAGCAGTTCTTC. Its translation: CASSQEGTSYNEQFF.

In its sample, this clone was seen once. V usage is TRBV19 and J usage is TRBJ2-7, with D maybe TRBD1 (5 bases). Germline V CDR1 and CDR2: LNHDA, SQIVND (reference sequence). The CDR3 is 12 amino acids. V was shortened by 5 bases and J by 0 bases, with 5 bases between the two germline ends. The CDR3 DNA sequence: TGTGCCAGTAGTGACAGCTCCTACGAGCAGTACTTC. This translates into CASSDSSYEQYF.

The CDR3 DNA is TGCAGCGTTGGAGCAGGGGCTGAAGCTTTCTTT. Protein: CSVGAGAEAFF. The chain joins TRBV29-1 to TRBJ1-1; TRBD1 is a possible D gene (6 bases). CDR1 is SQVTM and CDR2 is ANQGSEA in the germline V gene. The CDR3 is 11 residues long. Trimming left V 4 bases short and J 6 bases short, with 9 bases between.

The rearrangement links TRBV10-1 to TRBJ2-5; 9 nucleotides match TRBD2. Per germline, CDR1 WNHNN and CDR2 SYGVQD (reference sequence). The trim removed 7 bases at V and 4 bases at J, leaving 7 bases unmatched. This CDR3 has 14 amino acids. CDR3 nucleotides: TGCGCCAGCATGGAGCGGGGGGTCCCAGAGACCCAGTACTTC. Amino acid sequence: CASMERGVPETQYF.

There are a few counts of this clone. The genes are TRBV5-5 and TRBJ2-3; tentative D call: TRBD2 (5 bases). Trimming left V 0 bases short and J 3 bases short, with 11 bases between. CDR1 and CDR2 from the germline V gene are SGHKS and YYEKEE (reference sequence). The CDR3 is 15 residues long. CDR3 nucleotides: TGTGCCAGCAGCTTGGCCGCGCGGACTACAGATACGCAGTATTTT. As protein: CASSLAARTTDTQYF. Together with reference TRBV5-5 and TRBJ2-3, the CDR3 gives the full variable domain: DAGVTQSPTHLIKTRGQQVTLRCSPISGHKSVSWYQQVLGQGPQFIFQYYEKEERGRGNFPDRFSARQFPNYSSELNVNALLLGDSALYLCASSLAARTTDTQYFGPGTRLTVL.

The chain employs TRBV6-1 and TRBJ2-7; D is unresolved. Germline loops: CDR1 MNHNS, CDR2 SASEGT. V lost 3 bases, J lost 1 base, and 7 bases lay in between. The CDR3 spans 13 residues. This CDR3 is CASSESISYEQYF. The CDR3 DNA follows: TGTGCCAGCAGTGAGAGTATTTCCTACGAGCAGTACTTC.

The chain recombines TRBV2 with TRBJ2-4; the D gene is possibly TRBD1 (6 bases). The CDR3 extends over 12 amino acids. The germline gives CDR1 SNHLY, CDR2 FYNNEI. V shed 11 bases and J shed 12 bases, with 20 bases lying between them. The CDR3 DNA reads TGTGCCTCACAGCCCCCCCCGGACAGTCAGTACTTC. Encoded protein: CASQPPPDSQYF. The variable domain in full, with the rest retrieved from reference TRBV2 and TRBJ2-4, is EPEVTQTPSHQVTQMGQEVILRCVPISNHLYFYWYRQILGQKVEFLVSFYNNEISEKSEIFDDQFSVERPDGSNFTLKIRSTKLEDSAMYFCASQPPPDSQYFGAGTRLSVL.